The entry below describes one T cell receptor (beta chain). Its antigen is not identified. The data derive from a study of T cells in localized non-small cell lung cancer. General observations from the study: Higher adjacent-lung clonality was associated with shorter survival. The highest T cell clonality was in uninvolved adjacent lung, above tumor.

Libraries were prepared by immunoSEQ multiplex PCR; TCRdb keeps only in-frame clonotypes and omits some of them. The profile shows around 28,000 clones, 85% to 90% of them singletons. From germline, CDR1 is GTSNPN and CDR2 SVGIG (reference sequence). V lost 3 bases, J lost 10 bases, and 10 bases lay in between. The CDR3 has 12 amino acids. The sample in question was peripheral blood, obtained before any cancer treatment. The source is an older female donor with stage I lung adenocarcinoma. The chain couples TRBV30 to TRBJ1-6; D is uncertain. In DNA, the CDR3 is TGTGCCTGGAGGCTTCCTGGATCACCCCTCCACTTT. Amino acid sequence: CAWRLPGSPLHF.